This T cell receptor (beta chain) was captured in a study of blood T cell repertoires in COVID-19. The overall study: Sample material is recorded as cDNA or gDNA derived from T cells, B-cell-depleted T cells, or PBMCs.

Looked up from germline, CDR1 is LGHDT and CDR2 is YNNKEL (reference sequence). This CDR3 region has 16 residues. J was trimmed by 4 bases and V by 0 bases; bases with no gene match: 5. Sequencing was performed with immunoSEQ multiplex PCR; in TCRdb, only in-frame clones are kept and a portion is missing. This sample has around 160,000 clones, with roughly 76% found just once. The clonotype was recovered from a human donor with acute or convalescent COVID-19. The donor label of this sample is uncertain. What was sequenced was peripheral blood. The chain uses TRBV3-1 (or the pseudogene TRBV3-2) and TRBJ2-2; 7 bases agree with TRBD2. CDR3 residues: CASSQERGVGTGELFF. The CDR3 DNA is TGTGCCAGCAGCCAAGAACGGGGGGTAGGCACCGGGGAGCTGTTTTTT.